This TCR beta chain was found in a study of early T cells in non-severe SARS-CoV-2 infection. CDR1 is LNHDA, CDR2 SQIVND, per germline (reference sequence). The ends were cut back, 3 bases at V and 1 base at J, with 13 bases in the middle. There are 15 residues in the CDR3. There are a few counts of this clonotype. Individual cDNA molecules were tagged with unique molecular identifiers. TCRdb reprocessed the 5' RACE reads with MiXCR, giving one entry per CDR3 protein. The profile shows 95,000 to 120,000 distinct CDR3 sequences, 9.5% to 13% of them singletons. The origin of this receptor is an adult who was a healthcare worker with PCR-confirmed SARS-CoV-2 infection or an uninfected control (not recorded which). The genes are TRBV19 and TRBJ2-7; D is perhaps TRBD1 (5 bases). The specimen sequenced was whole blood. This CDR3 reads CASSMGRVFSYEQYF. CDR3 sequence (DNA): TGTGCCAGTAGTATGGGCAGGGTGTTTTCCTACGAGCAGTACTTC.